This T cell receptor (beta chain) was profiled in a study of shared clonotypes between healthy human individuals (dated by TCRdb to 2020 to 2022). Study-level background: The cohort included three men and a couple of women between 18 and 49 years of age. Per donor, three plates each were used for CD4 naive and CD4 memory, two for CD8 naive, and one for CD8 memory. To estimate repertoire size and how much clonotype sharing occurs between individuals, the study deeply sequenced the blood TCR repertoires of roughly 5 healthy adults. Libraries were prepared and TCR repertoires were sequenced by different laboratories using diverse techniques, in order to increase sequencing depth and limit assay-specific biases. Per donor, leukapheresis produced somewhere between about 0.85 and 8.9 billion PBMCs. Overall study outcomes, separate from this receptor: Pairwise subsampling led to the expectation that sequencing depth would affect the degree of clonotype sharing among donors. Naive subsets generally had larger estimated clonotype richness than memory subsets did. Higher generation probabilities were observed for clonotypes shared by all four sorted-subset donors than for non-shared clonotypes. Even with the large sequencing depth, rarefaction of the sorted-subset datasets indicated that sequencing was incomplete. Sampling was limited to blood, and TCR repertoires in tissue likely differ from TCR repertoires in blood. Because the study included only a small number of donors, the genetic and exposure-history diversity represented was limited. Across a few donors, approximately 4.9% of naive CD4, roughly 3.3% of naive CD8, about 2.3% of memory CD4, and about 0.4% of memory CD8 clonotypes were shared.

Using the deep immunoSEQ assay, TCR CDR3 regions were amplified from genomic DNA by multiplex PCR. Extracted genomic DNA from each cell subset was distributed evenly across all wells of several immunoSEQ 96-well plates, and each plate was treated as a replicate. Each replicate PCR for sorted subsets received approximately 200 ng genomic DNA, equal to 30,000 or so T cell genomes. Purified libraries were measured with a Qubit 3.0 fluorometer, size-checked on a Bioanalyzer 2100, and measured again with the KAPA Library Quantification kit. A separate single-read 150-cycle Illumina NextSeq 550 flow cell was used to sequence each immunoSEQ 96-well plate. Turning to the authors' computational methods: Because the immunoSEQ output held only junctional sequences and lacked quality scores, the filtering could not match the filtering applied to full-length reads. To assign V/J genes and CDR3, sequences were annotated against IMGT germline references using PyIR, a Python wrapper for IgBLAST v1.9. Any read was removed if the V/J assignment was weak (E-value above 1e-6), the CDR3 was missing, or the read contained stop codons, out-of-frame junctions, or ambiguous translated residues. V3J clonotypes were defined by identical inferred V gene, J gene, and CDR3 amino acid sequence. Percentage overlap between repertoires was computed as shared unique clonotypes divided by the size of the smaller repertoire. Repertoire richness was assessed with RTK rarefaction, the Chao1 estimator, and Recon v2.1 estimates of unobserved clonotypes. Generation probabilities for all TCRbeta clonotypes obtained by the gDNA method from a handful of donors were computed using OLGA. The clones in this table, taken by TCRdb from immuneACCESS, are in-frame only. Not every clone is retained; where verified, under half of the shortfall comes from an unresolved V gene, and the cause of the rest is unknown. V, J and clone size are those of that table, while D and trimming were read from the DNA. This sample has about 580,000 clones in its table, and 95% to 98% of those were observed once. The ten largest clones represent 0.3% of the sample.

As concerns this clone: Its antigen is still unknown. There are no base qualities to consult, and no much larger clone falls within one base.

CD8 naive samples consisted of CD45RO-negative cells that were positively selected for CCR7, yielding a CD45RA+CCR7+ population without TemRA cells. Donors were healthy HIV-negative adults with no recently reported acute infections or vaccinations. Only Caucasian adults living in Nashville, Tennessee, USA were represented among the donors. Blood was collected by leukapheresis, and PBMCs were isolated by Ficoll-Histopaque density gradient centrifugation and then cryopreserved in liquid nitrogen vapor phase. Analytical flow cytometry was used to check the purity and quantity of each magnetically sorted T cell population. Genomic DNA was isolated from every sorted fraction and measured by UV absorbance on a Nanodrop 2000c. Sequencing was done on a sample of naive CD8+ T cells sorted from blood. Taken with the paper, the label for cell subset or site translates to: CD45RA+CCR7+. The TCR originated in a man younger than 45 in good health.

The CDR3 amino acid sequence is: CASSENRGWYEQYF. DNA sequence: TGTGCCAGCAGCGAAAACAGGGGCTGGTACGAGCAGTACTTC. The receptor chain draws on TRBV27 and TRBJ2-7, and 7 junctional nucleotides match TRBD1. Reading the germline V gene (reference sequence) gives CDR1 MNHEY and CDR2 SMNVEV. The junction shows trimming of 6 bases on V and 4 bases on J, and the gene matches do not reach 9 bases of it. Spanning cysteine to phenylalanine, the CDR3 consists of 14 amino acids. The entry retains the CDR3 DNA only, 42 bases that are in frame from base 1.